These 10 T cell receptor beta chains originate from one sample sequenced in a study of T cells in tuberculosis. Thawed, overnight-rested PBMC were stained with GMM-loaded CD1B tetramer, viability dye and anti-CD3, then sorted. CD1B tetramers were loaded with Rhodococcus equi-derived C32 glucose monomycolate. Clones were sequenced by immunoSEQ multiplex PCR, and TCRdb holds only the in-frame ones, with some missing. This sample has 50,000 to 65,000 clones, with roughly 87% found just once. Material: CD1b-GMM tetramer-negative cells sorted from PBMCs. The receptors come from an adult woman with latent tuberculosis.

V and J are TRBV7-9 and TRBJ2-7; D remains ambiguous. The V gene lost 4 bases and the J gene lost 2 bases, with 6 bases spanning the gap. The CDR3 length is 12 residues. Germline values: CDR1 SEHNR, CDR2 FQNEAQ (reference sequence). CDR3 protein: CASSSIPYEQYF. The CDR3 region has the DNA TGTGCCAGCAGCTCAATCCCCTACGAGCAGTACTTC. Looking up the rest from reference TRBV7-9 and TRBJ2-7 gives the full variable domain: DTGVSQNPRHKITKRGQNVTFRCDPISEHNRLYWYRQTLGQGPEFLTYFQNEAQLEKSRLLSDRFSAERPKGSFSTLEIQRTEQGDSAMYLCASSSIPYEQYFGPGTRLTVT.

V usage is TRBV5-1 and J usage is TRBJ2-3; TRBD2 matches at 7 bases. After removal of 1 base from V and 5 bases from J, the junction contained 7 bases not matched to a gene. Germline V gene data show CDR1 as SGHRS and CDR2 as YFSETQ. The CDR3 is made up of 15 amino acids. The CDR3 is CASSLFTGGIDTQYF. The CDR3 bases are TGCGCCAGCAGCTTGTTCACGGGGGGAATAGATACGCAGTATTTT. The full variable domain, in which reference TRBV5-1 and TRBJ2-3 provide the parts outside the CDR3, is KAGVTQTPRYLIKTRGQQVTLSCSPISGHRSVSWYQQTPGQGLQFLFEYFSETQRNKGNFPGRFSGRQFSNSRSEMNVSTLELGDSALYLCASSLFTGGIDTQYFGPGTRLTVL.

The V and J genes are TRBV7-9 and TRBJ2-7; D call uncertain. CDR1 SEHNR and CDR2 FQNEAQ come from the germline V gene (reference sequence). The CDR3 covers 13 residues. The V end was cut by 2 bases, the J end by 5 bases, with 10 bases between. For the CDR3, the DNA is TGTGCCAGCAGCTTAAGAAGCTCGCACGAGCAGTACTTC. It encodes CASSLRSSHEQYF. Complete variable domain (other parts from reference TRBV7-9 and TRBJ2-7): DTGVSQNPRHKITKRGQNVTFRCDPISEHNRLYWYRQTLGQGPEFLTYFQNEAQLEKSRLLSDRFSAERPKGSFSTLEIQRTEQGDSAMYLCASSLRSSHEQYFGPGTRLTVT.

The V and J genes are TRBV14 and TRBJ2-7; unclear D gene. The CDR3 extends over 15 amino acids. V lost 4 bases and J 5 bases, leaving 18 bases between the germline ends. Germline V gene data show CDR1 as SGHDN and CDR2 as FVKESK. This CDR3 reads CASSLTRFSRDEQYF. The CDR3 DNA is TGTGCCAGCAGCCTGACCCGTTTTTCTCGGGACGAGCAGTACTTC.

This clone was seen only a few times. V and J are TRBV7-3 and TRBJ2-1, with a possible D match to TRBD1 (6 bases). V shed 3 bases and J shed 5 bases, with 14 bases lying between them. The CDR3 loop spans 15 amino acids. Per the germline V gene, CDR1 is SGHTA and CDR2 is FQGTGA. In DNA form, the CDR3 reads TGTGCCAGCAGCTTTAGGGAACAGGGAGACAATGAGCAGTTCTTC. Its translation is CASSFREQGDNEQFF.

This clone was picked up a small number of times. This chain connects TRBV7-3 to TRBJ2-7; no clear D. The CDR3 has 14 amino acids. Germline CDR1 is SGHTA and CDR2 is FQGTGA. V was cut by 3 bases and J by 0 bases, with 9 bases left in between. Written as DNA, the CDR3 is TGTGCCAGCAGCTTCCTGGCCGCCTCCTACGAGCAGTACTTC. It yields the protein CASSFLAASYEQYF.

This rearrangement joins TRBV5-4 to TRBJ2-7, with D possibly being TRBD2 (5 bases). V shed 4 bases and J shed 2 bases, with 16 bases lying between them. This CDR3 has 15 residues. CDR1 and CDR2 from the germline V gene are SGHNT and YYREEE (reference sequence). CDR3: CASSPDGGSPYEQYF. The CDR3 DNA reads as TGTGCCAGCAGCCCGGACGGTGGGAGTCCCTACGAGCAGTACTTC.

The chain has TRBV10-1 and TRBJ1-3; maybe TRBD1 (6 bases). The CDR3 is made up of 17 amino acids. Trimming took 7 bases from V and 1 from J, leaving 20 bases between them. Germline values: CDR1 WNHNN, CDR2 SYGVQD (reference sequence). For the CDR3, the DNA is TGCGCCAGCAAGGGGGGGGAAGGGGTCCCATCTGGAAACACCATATATTTT. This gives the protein CASKGGEGVPSGNTIYF.

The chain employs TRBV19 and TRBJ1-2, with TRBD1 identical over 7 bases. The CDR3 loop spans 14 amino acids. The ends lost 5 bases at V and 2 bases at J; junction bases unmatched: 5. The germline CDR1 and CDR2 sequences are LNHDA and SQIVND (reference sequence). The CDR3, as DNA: TGTGCCAGTAGTTCGTCGGACAGGAACTATGGCTACACCTTC. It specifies CASSSSDRNYGYTF.

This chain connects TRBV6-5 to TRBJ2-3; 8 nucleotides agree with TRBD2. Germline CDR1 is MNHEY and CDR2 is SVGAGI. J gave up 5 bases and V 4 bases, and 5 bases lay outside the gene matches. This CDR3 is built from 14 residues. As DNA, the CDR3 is TGTGCCAGCAGTTCAAGCGGGAGTGGAGATACGCAGTATTTT. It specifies CASSSSGSGDTQYF.